These T cell receptor beta chains were read from a single sample in a study of T cell changes during pregnancy in multiple sclerosis. The table came from immunoSEQ multiplex PCR; TCRdb's copy has only in-frame clones and leaves some out. The table includes about 100,000 clones, over 85% detected once. This sample comprised peripheral blood, obtained after pregnancy. The receptors stem from a female donor with multiple sclerosis, enrolled in a pregnancy study. The CDR3 runs from the conserved cysteine through the conserved F or W. D genes are given only for firm matches. Clone size appears in some rows only: once, few, many, or a class for an expanded clone.

cdr3_length	j_call	d_call	clone_size	v_call	cdr3_nt	cdr3_aa
17	TRBJ2-2	TRBD2	NA	TRBV18	TGTGCCAGCTCACCACCGGTCAGCGGGAGATCTTCCGGGGAGCTGTTTTTT	CASSPPVSGRSSGELFF
14	TRBJ1-2	NA	NA	TRBV5-4	TGTGCCAGCAGCTTGTGGTCAGCTAGCTATGGCTACACCTTC	CASSLWSASYGYTF
15	TRBJ1-5	NA	NA	TRBV5-1	TGCGCCAGCAGCTCAGAACCCTCTAGCAATCAGCCCCAGCATTTT	CASSSEPSSNQPQHF
17	TRBJ2-3	NA	NA	TRBV7-6	TGTGCCAGCAGCTTATTATTCGCAGGGGCCTTCACAGATACGCAGTATTTT	CASSLLFAGAFTDTQYF
16	TRBJ2-5	TRBD1	NA	TRBV6-5	TGTGCCAGCAGTTTAAGACAGGGGAGCCGGGGGGAGACCCAGTACTTC	CASSLRQGSRGETQYF
14	TRBJ1-1	NA	NA	TRBV28	TGTGCCAGCACCCTGGGGAGGGTAGGCACTGAAGCTTTCTTT	CASTLGRVGTEAFF
16	TRBJ2-2	TRBD1	once	TRBV25-1	TGTGCCAGCAGTGCGGGGACAGGGGGACCCACCGGGGAGCTGTTTTTT	CASSAGTGGPTGELFF
12	TRBJ2-7	NA	NA	TRBV5-1	TGCGCCAGCAGCTTAATTGAGTACGAGCAGTACTTC	CASSLIEYEQYF
13	TRBJ2-7	TRBD1	NA	TRBV19	TGTGCCAGTGCCCAGGGGGCGCAATACGAGCAGTACTTC	CASAQGAQYEQYF
12	TRBJ2-7	NA	NA	TRBV2	TGTGCCAGCACTTACACAGGACCCGAGCAGTACTTC	CASTYTGPEQYF
12	TRBJ2-7	TRBD1	NA	TRBV2	TGTGCCAGCCGGGACAGTACCTACGAGCAGTACTTC	CASRDSTYEQYF
16	TRBJ2-4	TRBD2	NA	TRBV28	TGTGCCAGCAGTCCTGGACTAGTTATGGCCAAAAACATTCAGTACTTC	CASSPGLVMAKNIQYF
14	TRBJ2-3	NA	NA	TRBV19	TGTGCCAGTAGTATCTCCCTAAGCACAGATACGCAGTATTTT	CASSISLSTDTQYF
15	TRBJ2-1	NA	NA	TRBV7-9	TGTGCCAGCAGCGGATCCAGGCAGACATACAATGAGCAGTTCTTC	CASSGSRQTYNEQFF
13	TRBJ1-1	NA	NA	TRBV5-1	TGCGCCAGCAGTTCTAGGGGGAACACTGAAGCTTTCTTT	CASSSRGNTEAFF
16	TRBJ2-4	NA	NA	TRBV30	TGTGCCTGGAGTGAATACCCTAAGCGAGCCAAAAACATTCAGTACTTC	CAWSEYPKRAKNIQYF
16	TRBJ2-5	TRBD2	NA	TRBV5-1	TGCGCCAGCAGCTTGATGGCTAGCGGGAGCCAAGAGACCCAGTACTTC	CASSLMASGSQETQYF
16	TRBJ2-1	NA	NA	TRBV9	TGTGCCAGCAGCCTCGGTTCAGGAGGGTCCTACAATGAGCAGTTCTTC	CASSLGSGGSYNEQFF
17	TRBJ2-6	NA	NA	TRBV4-3	TGCGCCAGCAGCCCAAACAGGGCTAACTCTGGGGCCAACGTCCTGACTTTC	CASSPNRANSGANVLTF
14	TRBJ2-7	TRBD1	NA	TRBV9	TGTGCCAGCAGCCCCGGGACAGGGGGAAGGGAGCAGTACTTC	CASSPGTGGREQYF
14	TRBJ2-7	TRBD2	NA	TRBV29-1	TGCAGCGTTAGCGCTAGCGGGAGCTGGTACGAGCAGTACTTC	CSVSASGSWYEQYF
13	TRBJ2-2	TRBD1	NA	TRBV29-1	TGCAGCGTGACGTACAGGGGGCTTGGGGAGCTGTTTTTT	CSVTYRGLGELFF
18	TRBJ1-2	TRBD1	NA	TRBV18	TGTGCCAGCTCACAGATTATGCCGGGACAGACGATCAACTATGGCTACACCTTC	CASSQIMPGQTINYGYTF
12	TRBJ1-2	NA	NA	TRBV6-1	TGTGCCAGCGGAGTAGGGGGACGGGGCTACACCTTC	CASGVGGRGYTF
16	TRBJ1-4	NA	NA	TRBV5-8	TGTGCCAGCAGCCCGGCTAGGGGCAGTTCTAATGAAAAACTGTTTTTT	CASSPARGSSNEKLFF
15	TRBJ2-4	TRBD1	NA	TRBV29-1	TGCAGCGTAACCGGGACAGGGGGAACCAAAAACATTCAGTACTTC	CSVTGTGGTKNIQYF
14	TRBJ2-4	TRBD2	NA	TRBV7-2	TGTGCCAGCAGCCCGGGACTAGCGGGGAACATTCAGTACTTC	CASSPGLAGNIQYF
17	TRBJ2-5	NA	NA	TRBV2	TGTGCCACCCTACTCACGCAGGTGGGGGCGATCCAAGAGACCCAGTACTTC	CATLLTQVGAIQETQYF
15	TRBJ1-4	TRBD1	NA	TRBV25-1	TGTGCCAGCAGGCGACAGGGGGCCACTAATGAAAAACTGTTTTTT	CASRRQGATNEKLFF
12	TRBJ2-2	NA	NA	TRBV7-2	TGTGCCAGCAGCTATGTAACCGGGGAGCTGTTTTTT	CASSYVTGELFF
16	TRBJ2-1	TRBD2	NA	TRBV2	TGTGCCAGCACACCGATACTAGCGGGGGACCCCAATGAGCAGTTCTTC	CASTPILAGDPNEQFF
12	TRBJ1-2	TRBD1	NA	TRBV30	TGTGCCTGGGACAGGGGGCATGGTGGCTACACCTTC	CAWDRGHGGYTF
13	TRBJ2-7	NA	NA	TRBV4-1	TGCGCCAGCAGCCAAGAAGGCGGCTACGAGCAGTACTTC	CASSQEGGYEQYF
16	TRBJ2-4	TRBD2	NA	TRBV6-1	TGTGCCAGCAGTGAAGAACTAGCGGGAGCCAAAAACATTCAGTACTTC	CASSEELAGAKNIQYF
15	TRBJ2-5	TRBD1	NA	TRBV18	TGTGCCAGCTCACCCGACGACAGGGGTGAAGAGACCCAGTACTTC	CASSPDDRGEETQYF
14	TRBJ2-1	NA	NA	TRBV27	TGTGCCAGCAGTTTCAGGGAGCGGGCCAGTGAGCAGTTCTTC	CASSFRERASEQFF
14	TRBJ2-3	NA	NA	TRBV2	TGTGCCAGCGGATGGACAGCCAGCACAGATACGCAGTATTTT	CASGWTASTDTQYF
15	TRBJ2-6	TRBD1	NA	TRBV29-1	TGCAGCGTTGATGCACAGGGGACTGGGGCCAACGTCCTGACTTTC	CSVDAQGTGANVLTF
15	TRBJ2-7	TRBD2	NA	TRBV28	TGTGCCAGCAGTTCCGCGGGGGGATCCTCCTACGAGCAGTACTTC	CASSSAGGSSYEQYF
15	TRBJ2-1	NA	NA	TRBV4-1	TGCGCCAGCAGCCCAGATCGGCGGGCCTACCATGAGCAGTTCTTC	CASSPDRRAYHEQFF
18	TRBJ2-1	NA	many	TRBV7-6	TGTGCCAGCAGCTTATCCGGCCCCCTAGTTCTATCCTACAATGAGCAGTTCTTC	CASSLSGPLVLSYNEQFF
11	TRBJ1-1	NA	once	TRBV20-1	TGCAGTGCTGTAGGGCAGGGTAAAGCTTTCTTT	CSAVGQGKAFF
17	TRBJ2-3	NA	NA	TRBV14	TGTGCCAGCAGCCTCTGGACAGCCTCATCGGGCACAGATACGCAGTATTTT	CASSLWTASSGTDTQYF
14	TRBJ2-7	NA	NA	TRBV29-1	TGCAGCGTTGTATTACAGGTCACGACCAACGAGCAGTACTTC	CSVVLQVTTNEQYF
11	TRBJ1-1	NA	NA	TRBV5-5	TGTGCCAGCAGCTTCCCACCGGGAGCTTTCTTT	CASSFPPGAFF
15	TRBJ2-5	TRBD2	NA	TRBV25-1	TGTGCCAGCACACGGCATGCGGGAGGGTCGGAGACCCAGTACTTC	CASTRHAGGSETQYF
15	TRBJ2-7	TRBD1	NA	TRBV4-1	TGCGCCAGCAGCCAAGAAGGGACAGGGGGCCGCCAGCAGTACTTC	CASSQEGTGGRQQYF
13	TRBJ2-1	NA	NA	TRBV4-3	TGCGCCAGCAGCCAAGTCGGGGTCCTAGGGCAGTTCTTC	CASSQVGVLGQFF
15	TRBJ2-1	TRBD2	NA	TRBV11-2	TGTGCCAGCAGCTTAGAACTAGCGGGCTACAATGAGCAGTTCTTC	CASSLELAGYNEQFF
15	TRBJ2-7	NA	NA	TRBV5-1	TGCGCCAGCAGCTTGGAACAGGGCGGCTCCTACGAGCAGTACTTC	CASSLEQGGSYEQYF